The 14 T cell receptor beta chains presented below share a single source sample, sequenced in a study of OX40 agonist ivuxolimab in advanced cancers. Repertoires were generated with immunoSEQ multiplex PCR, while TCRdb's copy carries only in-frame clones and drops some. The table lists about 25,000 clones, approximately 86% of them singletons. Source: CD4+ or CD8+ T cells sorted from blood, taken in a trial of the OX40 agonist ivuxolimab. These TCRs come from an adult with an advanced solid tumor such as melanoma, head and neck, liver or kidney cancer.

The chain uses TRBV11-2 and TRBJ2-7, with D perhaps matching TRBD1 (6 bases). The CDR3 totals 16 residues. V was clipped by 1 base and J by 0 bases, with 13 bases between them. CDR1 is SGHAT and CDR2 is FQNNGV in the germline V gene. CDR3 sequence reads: CASSLGGPWSSYEQYF. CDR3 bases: TGTGCCAGCAGCTTAGGGGGGCCGTGGAGCTCCTACGAGCAGTACTTC.

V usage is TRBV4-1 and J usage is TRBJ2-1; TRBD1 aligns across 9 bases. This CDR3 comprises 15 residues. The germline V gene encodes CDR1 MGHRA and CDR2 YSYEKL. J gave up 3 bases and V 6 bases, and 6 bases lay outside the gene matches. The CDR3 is CASRPGTGNYNEQFF. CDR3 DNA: TGCGCCAGCAGGCCCGGGACAGGGAACTACAATGAGCAGTTCTTC.

The CDR3 protein is CASSSTPSSYDEQYF. CDR3 nucleotides: TGTGCCAGCAGCTCGACCCCATCTAGTTATGACGAGCAGTACTTC. The rearrangement links TRBV5-5 to TRBJ2-7, with D hard to call. Germline-derived CDR1 and CDR2 are SGHKS and YYEKEE (reference sequence). The CDR3 spans 15 residues. Trimming stripped 3 bases from V and 5 bases from J, with 18 bases between.

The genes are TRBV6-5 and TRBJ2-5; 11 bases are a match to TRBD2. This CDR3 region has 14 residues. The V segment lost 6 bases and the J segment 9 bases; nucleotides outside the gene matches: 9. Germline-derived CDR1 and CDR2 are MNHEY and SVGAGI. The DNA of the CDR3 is TGTGCCAGCAGCCGACTAGCGGGGCAGGGGGCCCAGTACTTC. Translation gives CASSRLAGQGAQYF.

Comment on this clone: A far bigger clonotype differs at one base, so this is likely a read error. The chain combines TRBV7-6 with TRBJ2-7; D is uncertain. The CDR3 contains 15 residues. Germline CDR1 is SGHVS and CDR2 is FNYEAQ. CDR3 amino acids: CASAPWVGRRSPLHF. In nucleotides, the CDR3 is TGTGCCAGCGCGCCGTGGGTGGGCAGGCGGTCCCCCCTCCACTTC. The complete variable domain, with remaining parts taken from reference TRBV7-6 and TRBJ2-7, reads GAGVSQSPRYKVTKRGQDVALRCDPISGHVSLYWYRQALGQGPEFLTYFNYEAQQDKSGLPNDRFSAERPEGSISTLTIQRTEQRDSAMYRCASAPWVGRRSPLHFGPGTRLTVT.

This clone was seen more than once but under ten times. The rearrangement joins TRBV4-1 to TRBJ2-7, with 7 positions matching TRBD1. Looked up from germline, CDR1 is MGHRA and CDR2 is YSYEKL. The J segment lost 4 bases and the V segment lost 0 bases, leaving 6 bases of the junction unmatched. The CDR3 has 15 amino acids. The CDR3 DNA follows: TGCGCCAGCAGCCAAGATCAGACAGGGTTATACGAGCAGTACTTC. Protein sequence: CASSQDQTGLYEQYF.

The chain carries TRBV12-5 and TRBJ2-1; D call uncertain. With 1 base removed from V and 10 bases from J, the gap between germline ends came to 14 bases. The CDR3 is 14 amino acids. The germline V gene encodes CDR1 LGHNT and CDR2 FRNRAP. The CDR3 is CASGLDGLGSEQFF. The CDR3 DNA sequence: TGTGCTAGTGGTTTGGATGGTTTGGGAAGCGAGCAGTTCTTC.

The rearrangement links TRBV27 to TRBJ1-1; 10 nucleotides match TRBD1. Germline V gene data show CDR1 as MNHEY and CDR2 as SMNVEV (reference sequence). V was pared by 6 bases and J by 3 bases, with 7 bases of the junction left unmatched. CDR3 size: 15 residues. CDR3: CASRGTGVGDTEAFF. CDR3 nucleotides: TGTGCCAGCAGGGGGACAGGGGTAGGGGACACTGAAGCTTTCTTT.

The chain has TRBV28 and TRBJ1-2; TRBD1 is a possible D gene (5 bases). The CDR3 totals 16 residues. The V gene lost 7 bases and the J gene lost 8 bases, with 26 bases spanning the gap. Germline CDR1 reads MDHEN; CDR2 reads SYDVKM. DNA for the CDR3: TGTGCCAGCACCACGTGGGGGGGTGCGGCTAAGGGGGGCTACACCTTC. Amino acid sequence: CASTTWGGAAKGGYTF.

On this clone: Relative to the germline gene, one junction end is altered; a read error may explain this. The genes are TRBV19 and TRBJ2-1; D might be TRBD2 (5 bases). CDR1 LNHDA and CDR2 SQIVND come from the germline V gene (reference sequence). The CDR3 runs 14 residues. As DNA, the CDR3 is TGTGCCAGTACGGTGGGGAGCTCCTACAATGGGCAGTTCTTC. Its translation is CASTVGSSYNGQFF.

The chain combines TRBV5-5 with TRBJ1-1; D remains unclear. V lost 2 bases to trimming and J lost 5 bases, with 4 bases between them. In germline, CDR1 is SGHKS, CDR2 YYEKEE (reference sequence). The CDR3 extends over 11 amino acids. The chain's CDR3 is CASSLATEAFF. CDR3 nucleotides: TGTGCCAGCAGCTTAGCAACTGAAGCTTTCTTT. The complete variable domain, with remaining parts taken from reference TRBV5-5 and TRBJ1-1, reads DAGVTQSPTHLIKTRGQQVTLRCSPISGHKSVSWYQQVLGQGPQFIFQYYEKEERGRGNFPDRFSARQFPNYSSELNVNALLLGDSALYLCASSLATEAFFGQGTRLTVV.

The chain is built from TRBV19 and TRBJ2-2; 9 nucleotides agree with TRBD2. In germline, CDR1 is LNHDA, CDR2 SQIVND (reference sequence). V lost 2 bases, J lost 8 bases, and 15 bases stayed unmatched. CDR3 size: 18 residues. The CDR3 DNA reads TGTGCCAGTAGTATAAAACTAGCGGGCCATAGTGATGAGGGGGAGCTGTTTTTT. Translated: CASSIKLAGHSDEGELFF.

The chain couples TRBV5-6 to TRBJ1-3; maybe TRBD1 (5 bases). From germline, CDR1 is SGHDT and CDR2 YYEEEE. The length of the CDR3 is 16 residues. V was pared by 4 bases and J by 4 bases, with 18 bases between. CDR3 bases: TGTGCCAGCAGCCCGAACGGGGGTAGAGCGGGAAACACCATATATTTT. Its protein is CASSPNGGRAGNTIYF.

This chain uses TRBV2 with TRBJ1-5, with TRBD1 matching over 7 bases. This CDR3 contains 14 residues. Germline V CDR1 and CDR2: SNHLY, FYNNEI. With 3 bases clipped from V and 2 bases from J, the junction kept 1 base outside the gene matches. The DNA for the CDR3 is TGTGCCAGCAGTGACGGACAGGGCAATCAGCCCCAGCATTTT. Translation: CASSDGQGNQPQHF. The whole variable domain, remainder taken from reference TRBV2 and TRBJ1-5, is EPEVTQTPSHQVTQMGQEVILRCVPISNHLYFYWYRQILGQKVEFLVSFYNNEISEKSEIFDDQFSVERPDGSNFTLKIRSTKLEDSAMYFCASSDGQGNQPQHFGDGTRLSIL.